Below, 5 T cell receptor beta chains from the same sample are listed, as sequenced in a study of blood T cells in healthy people across ages. A second PCR of about 7 to 12 cycles used a sample-barcoded 5' primer and a J-beta primer mix. In TCRdb, the 5' RACE reads were re-called with MiXCR into one record per CDR3 protein. Seen here are approximately 960,000 distinct CDR3 sequences, about 28% observed once, and the top ten hold about 10%. These data were likewise used in another study, on T cells of mothers and their children.

The specimen was blood. The receptors derive from a woman between 40 and 55 years old in good health.

Comment on this clonotype: The germline gene is not matched at one end of the junction; a read error may be the cause. J is TRBJ2-7 and V is TRBV5-1, with D possibly being TRBD1 (6 bases). This CDR3 contains 14 residues. Germline V CDR1 and CDR2: SGHRS, YFSETQ. The CDR3 DNA sequence: TGCGCCAGCAGCTTGGCAGGGGAAACCTACGGGCAGTACTTC. Encoded protein: CASSLAGETYGQYF.

This clonotype was observed a few times. The chain carries TRBV11-3 and TRBJ2-1; perhaps D is TRBD1 or TRBD2 (5 bases each). CDR3 length equals 13 residues. The ends were cut back, 0 bases at V and 9 bases at J, with 9 bases in the middle. Looked up from germline, CDR1 is SGHNT and CDR2 is YENEEA. For the CDR3, the DNA is TGTGCCAGCAGCTTAGATACGGGGCGTGAGCAGTTCTTC. Amino acids: CASSLDTGREQFF.

This clonotype appeared many times. The rearrangement uses TRBV24-1 and TRBJ2-1; 12 bases align to TRBD2. The V gene's germline CDR1 is KGHDR and CDR2 SFDVKD. With 3 bases clipped from V and 4 bases from J, the junction kept 6 bases outside the gene matches. The CDR3 length is 17 residues. CDR3 nucleotides: TGTGCCACCAGTGATGTGACTAGCGGGGGCCATTACAATGAGCAGTTCTTC. Its translation: CATSDVTSGGHYNEQFF.

This sequence joins TRBV28 and TRBJ2-3, with D uncertain. The CDR3 loop spans 13 amino acids. Deletions cut 6 bases from V and 8 bases from J, with 15 bases between. The germline V gene encodes CDR1 MDHEN and CDR2 SYDVKM. CDR3 nucleotide sequence: TGTGCCAGCAGGCCACGAAACTTGGGTACGCAGTATTTT. Translated: CASRPRNLGTQYF.

The sample holds a few counts of this clonotype. In DNA form, the CDR3 reads TGCAGTGCTAGTACCAGACCAGGAGCCACTAACTATGGCTACACCTTC. It translates to CSASTRPGATNYGYTF. The chain uses TRBV20-1 and TRBJ1-2; D gene ambiguous. Germline values: CDR1 DFQATT, CDR2 SNEGSKA (reference sequence). The CDR3 runs to 16 residues. V was trimmed by 3 bases and J by 0 bases, leaving 17 bases between them.